Listed below are T cell receptor beta chains from one sample, sequenced in a study of T cells in Graves' hyperthyroidism and ophthalmopathy. MiXCR was run by TCRdb on the multiplex PCR reads, yielding one entry per CDR3 protein. The data show hundreds of thousands of distinct CDR3 sequences, just under 45% seen once. Sequencing used peripheral blood or thyroid tissue (not recorded which). The source of these receptors is an adult man with Graves' disease, either hyperthyroidism or ophthalmopathy (not recorded which). CDR3s include the opening cysteine and the closing phenylalanine or tryptophan. Each record gives: J gene, D gene, clone size, V gene, CDR3 DNA, CDR3 protein. The D gene is left open where the match is weak. Part of the rows lack a size; the others show once, few, many or a class for expanded clones.

J gene: TRBJ1-6; D gene: TRBD1; clone size: many; V gene: TRBV6-5; CDR3 DNA: TGTGCCAGCAGTTACTCGGTGACAGGGGGTTCACCCCTCCACTTT; CDR3 protein: CASSYSVTGGSPLHF
J gene: TRBJ1-2; D gene: TRBD1; clone size: -; V gene: TRBV5-1; CDR3 DNA: TGCGCCAGCAGCGTCCGGGACAGTAACTATGGCTACACCTTC; CDR3 protein: CASSVRDSNYGYTF
J gene: TRBJ1-4; D gene: -; clone size: -; V gene: TRBV7-2; CDR3 DNA: TGTGCCAGCAGCGCAAGACCGGGGATGAATGAAAAACTGTTTTTT; CDR3 protein: CASSARPGMNEKLFF
J gene: TRBJ2-5; D gene: -; clone size: many; V gene: TRBV7-3; CDR3 DNA: TGTGCCAGCAGCCCCCAGCCGGGGGAGACCCAGTACTTC; CDR3 protein: CASSPQPGETQYF
J gene: TRBJ2-7; D gene: TRBD2; clone size: once; V gene: TRBV29-1; CDR3 DNA: TGCAGCGTTGGCCTAGCGGGCGACGAGCAGTACTTC; CDR3 protein: CSVGLAGDEQYF
J gene: TRBJ2-7; D gene: -; clone size: -; V gene: TRBV5-1; CDR3 DNA: TGCGCCAGCAGCTTGGGGGGAAGTCTAGCGTCCTACGAGCAGTACTTC; CDR3 protein: CASSLGGSLASYEQYF
J gene: TRBJ2-7; D gene: TRBD2; clone size: -; V gene: TRBV6-5; CDR3 DNA: TGTGCCAGCAGTTCCTATAGCGGGAGGTCCTACGAGCAGTACTTC; CDR3 protein: CASSSYSGRSYEQYF
J gene: TRBJ2-7; D gene: -; clone size: few; V gene: TRBV7-9; CDR3 DNA: TGTGCCTGGAGTGTACGCGGCGGCGAGCAGTACTTC; CDR3 protein: CAWSVRGGEQYF
J gene: TRBJ1-2; D gene: TRBD1; clone size: few; V gene: TRBV25-1; CDR3 DNA: TGTGCCACCACCGACAGGGTCTATGGCTACACCTTC; CDR3 protein: CATTDRVYGYTF
J gene: TRBJ2-2; D gene: -; clone size: -; V gene: TRBV7-8; CDR3 DNA: TGTGCCAGCAGCTTAGACAGGACAGAGAACACCGGGGAGCTGTTTTTT; CDR3 protein: CASSLDRTENTGELFF
J gene: TRBJ2-1; D gene: TRBD2; clone size: -; V gene: TRBV5-1; CDR3 DNA: TGCGCCAGCAGCTTGGGGGCTAGCGGAGCCTACAATGAGCAGTTCTTC; CDR3 protein: CASSLGASGAYNEQFF
J gene: TRBJ2-5; D gene: TRBD2; clone size: -; V gene: TRBV20-1; CDR3 DNA: TGCAGTGCCCTACTACTAGCGGGGGGTGTTGAGACCCAGTACTTC; CDR3 protein: CSALLLAGGVETQYF
J gene: TRBJ1-2; D gene: TRBD1; clone size: -; V gene: TRBV29-1; CDR3 DNA: TGCAGCGTTGCAGGGTTGTCGGGACAGCAGGATTCTTATGGCTACACCTTC; CDR3 protein: CSVAGLSGQQDSYGYTF
J gene: TRBJ1-6; D gene: TRBD1; clone size: many; V gene: TRBV7-9; CDR3 DNA: TGTGCCAGCAGCTTAGACAGGGGGCAAACTTCACCCCTCCACTTT; CDR3 protein: CASSLDRGQTSPLHF
J gene: TRBJ2-2; D gene: -; clone size: -; V gene: TRBV2; CDR3 DNA: TGTGCCAGCAGTTTGCAGGGCGACACCGGGGAGCTGTTTTTT; CDR3 protein: CASSLQGDTGELFF
J gene: TRBJ1-3; D gene: -; clone size: -; V gene: TRBV12-3/TRBV12-4; CDR3 DNA: TGTGCCAGCACCAGATGGAGGGGCTCTGGAAACACCATATATTTT; CDR3 protein: CASTRWRGSGNTIYF
J gene: TRBJ2-7; D gene: TRBD1; clone size: -; V gene: TRBV25-1; CDR3 DNA: TGTGCTAGTCCGGACAGGGAATACTACGAGCAGTACTTC; CDR3 protein: CASPDREYYEQYF
J gene: TRBJ1-6; D gene: -; clone size: many; V gene: TRBV7-9; CDR3 DNA: TGTGCCAGCAGCTTAGCAGGGAGCTCACCCCTCCACTTT; CDR3 protein: CASSLAGSSPLHF
J gene: TRBJ2-7; D gene: TRBD1; clone size: -; V gene: TRBV5-1; CDR3 DNA: TGCGCCAGCAGCTTCCGGGACAGTGGGGACGGCGGCTACGAGCAGTACTTC; CDR3 protein: CASSFRDSGDGGYEQYF
J gene: TRBJ2-5; D gene: TRBD1; clone size: -; V gene: TRBV7-3; CDR3 DNA: TGTGCCAGCAGTACCGGGACAGGAATGGAGACCCAGTACTTC; CDR3 protein: CASSTGTGMETQYF
J gene: TRBJ2-5; D gene: -; clone size: once; V gene: TRBV10-3; CDR3 DNA: TGTGCCATCAGTGCCCTCCTAGCTCCCGAGACCCAGTACTTC; CDR3 protein: CAISALLAPETQYF
J gene: TRBJ2-5; D gene: -; clone size: few; V gene: TRBV6-5; CDR3 DNA: TGTGCCAGCAGTTACTCCGGGGGCATGGAGACCCAGTACTTC; CDR3 protein: CASSYSGGMETQYF
J gene: TRBJ1-2; D gene: TRBD1; clone size: many; V gene: TRBV24-1; CDR3 DNA: TGTGCCACCAGTGACTACGACAGGGATGCTGGCTACACCTTC; CDR3 protein: CATSDYDRDAGYTF
J gene: TRBJ2-2; D gene: TRBD1; clone size: few; V gene: TRBV7-9; CDR3 DNA: TGTGCCAGCAGCCAAGCCGGGACAGTCGGTAACACCGGGGAGCTGTTTTTT; CDR3 protein: CASSQAGTVGNTGELFF